This TCR beta chain was retrieved from a study of technical replicates of blood from several donors. The protocol was immunoSEQ multiplex PCR, while the TCRdb copy is restricted to in-frame clones and leaves out a portion. The sample has 40,000 to 55,000 clones, roughly 95% seen once. The CDR3 is 13 residues long. Germline V gives CDR1 SGHTA, CDR2 FQGNSA. Trimming removed 7 bases at V and 1 base at J, with 11 bases between. Sequencing used T cells isolated from PBMCs. The TCR was taken from a human donor in good health. The rearrangement uses TRBV7-2 and TRBJ2-7; maybe TRBD2 (5 bases). The CDR3 here is CASNAGLSYEQYF. The CDR3 nucleotides read TGTGCCAGCAACGCGGGTCTTTCCTACGAGCAGTACTTC.